This entry features one TCR beta chain sequence. Antigen specificity is unknown. One junction end does not reproduce the germline sequence, and a read error may be involved. This entry is derived from a study of cytomegalovirus exposure and HLA in healthy donors. Background on the study: Unique TCRs numbering around 80 million, obtained from HLA-typed donors, made up an early data release. Study outcomes and limitations: Sequencing likely caused a cluster of highly shared sequence variants. In a later analysis, HLA-associated beta chains showed higher expansion and lower generation probabilities than comparable chains.

With 60 Vbeta and 13 Jbeta primers, the PCR was carried out. Sequencing used immunoSEQ multiplex PCR; TCRdb keeps in-frame clones, though not all of them. The sample has 140,000 or so clones, roughly 80% seen once. This TCR was sampled from a male donor in good health and CMV-seronegative. The sequencing sample was made of PBMCs.

CDR3 nucleotide sequence: TGTGCCAGCAGCGAGACAGGGATCTCCCACAATGAGCAGTTCTTC. Translation: CASSETGISHNEQFF. V is TRBV9 and J is TRBJ2-1, with 7 bases fitting TRBD1. CDR1 is SGDLS and CDR2 is YYNGEE in the germline V gene. CDR3 length equals 15 residues.